This TCR beta chain was captured in a study of blood T cell repertoires in COVID-19. Background on the study: Collection of acute and convalescent COVID-19 samples took place in the United States, Italy and Spain.

V lost 3 bases and J lost 4, with 13 bases in between. Germline lookup yields CDR1 SGHNT and CDR2 YYREEE (reference sequence). CDR3 length: 14 amino acids. Authors' processing steps: Nucleated cell number was recorded as an estimate derived from reference gene primer amplification. Generated by immunoSEQ multiplex PCR, the TCRdb table keeps only in-frame clones and is missing some. V and J calls and clone size are those listed in that table; D and trimming were worked out from the DNA. This sample has around 100,000 clones, with over 75% found just once. The sample taken for sequencing was peripheral blood. This clonotype was sampled from a man younger than 40 in a cohort sampled during active COVID-19. This chain connects TRBV5-4 to TRBJ2-5; D perhaps matches TRBD2 (7 bases). The DNA of the CDR3 is TGTGCCAGCAGCTCTACAGGGAGGGGAGAGACCCAGTACTTC. As protein: CASSSTGRGETQYF.